A single sample gave rise to the 15 T cell receptor beta chains below, sequenced in a study of blood T cell repertoires in COVID-19. This table comes from immunoSEQ multiplex PCR, and its TCRdb copy is limited to in-frame clones, with some not included. The table lists about 250,000 clones, roughly 84% of them singletons. The sample comprised peripheral blood. The origin of the receptors is a human donor with COVID-19, enrolled during active disease. The donor label of this sample is uncertain.

This clone was counted a few times. The chain joins TRBV3-1 (or the pseudogene TRBV3-2) to TRBJ1-6, with a tentative D call TRBD1 (6 bases). This CDR3 comprises 16 residues. The germline CDR1 and CDR2 sequences are LGHDT and YNNKEL (reference sequence). The V and J ends lost 6 bases and 1 base respectively, with 13 bases between them. The chain's CDR3 is CASRPGGQSYNSPLHF. In nucleotides, the CDR3 is TGTGCCAGCAGACCCGGGGGGCAGTCCTATAATTCACCCCTCCACTTT.

Written as DNA, the CDR3 is TGTGCCAGCAGCCCTCCGGCCGGGGAGCTGTTTTTT. This sequence encodes CASSPPAGELFF. V is TRBV12-3 or TRBV12-4 and J is TRBJ2-2; D is undetermined. V was pared by 6 bases and J by 6 bases, with 8 bases between. This CDR3 region has 12 residues.

The V gene is TRBV5-6, the J gene TRBJ2-3; D call uncertain. The CDR3 runs 16 residues. Germline V gene sequence: CDR1 SGHDT, CDR2 YYEEEE. The ends were cut back, 4 bases at V and 0 bases at J, with 15 bases in the middle. The CDR3 loop reads CASSGSFLISTDTQYF. CDR3 DNA: TGTGCCAGCAGCGGTTCCTTCCTAATTAGCACAGATACGCAGTATTTT.

The V call is TRBV29-1, the J call TRBJ1-1; D remains unclear. The CDR3 covers 12 residues. Germline CDR1 SQVTM, CDR2 ANQGSEA. V was trimmed by 5 bases and J by 0 bases, leaving 7 bases between them. The CDR3 loop is CSVNELNTEAFF. As DNA, the CDR3 is TGCAGCGTTAATGAGTTGAACACTGAAGCTTTCTTT.

The V and J genes are TRBV5-1 and TRBJ2-5; weak D call: TRBD1 (6 bases). V gave up 7 bases and J gave up 5 bases, with 21 bases separating them. CDR3 size: 15 residues. The germline CDR1 and CDR2 sequences are SGHRS and YFSETQ. CDR3: CASVPTGRARETQYF. The DNA for the CDR3 is TGCGCCAGCGTGCCGACAGGCCGAGCACGCGAGACCCAGTACTTC.

J is TRBJ2-5 and V is TRBV28; D is uncertain. V shed 7 bases and J shed 2 bases, with 8 bases lying between them. The CDR3 length is 12 residues. Germline-derived CDR1 and CDR2 are MDHEN and SYDVKM. In nucleotides, the CDR3 is TGTGCCAGCACGCGCAGGCAAGAGACCCAGTACTTC. It is translated as CASTRRQETQYF.

This clone was counted once. This CDR3 is also generated by other DNA sequences in the sample. The chain carries TRBV7-2 and TRBJ2-7, with D maybe TRBD1 (5 bases). The CDR3 is 14 amino acids. Germline values: CDR1 SGHTA, CDR2 FQGNSA. Trimming removed 0 bases at V and 0 bases at J, with 6 bases between. The CDR3 loop reads CASSLAGVSYEQYF. CDR3 bases: TGTGCCAGCAGCTTAGCAGGGGTCTCCTACGAGCAGTACTTC. The full variable domain, in which reference TRBV7-2 and TRBJ2-7 provide the parts outside the CDR3, is GAGVSQSPSNKVTEKGKDVELRCDPISGHTALYWYRQSLGQGLEFLIYFQGNSAPDKSGLPSDRFSAERTGGSVSTLTIQRTQQEDSAVYLCASSLAGVSYEQYFGPGTRLTVT.

This chain uses TRBV7-9 with TRBJ1-5; D is ambiguous. Trimming removed 8 bases at V and 3 bases at J, with 17 bases between. Germline CDR1 is SEHNR and CDR2 is FQNEAQ (reference sequence). The CDR3 runs to 15 residues. The CDR3 protein is CASAPGRELNQPQHF. DNA for the CDR3: TGTGCCAGCGCCCCGGGTAGAGAGCTCAATCAGCCCCAGCATTTT.

The V and J genes are TRBV2 and TRBJ1-5; perhaps TRBD1 as D (6 bases). Germline V lookup: CDR1 SNHLY, CDR2 FYNNEI. CDR3 length equals 14 residues. V was pared by 7 bases and J by 1 base, with 11 bases between. The CDR3 loop is CASNRDQSNQPQHF. As DNA, the CDR3 is TGTGCCAGCAACAGGGACCAAAGCAATCAGCCCCAGCATTTT.

The genes are TRBV28 and TRBJ2-7, with D tentatively TRBD2 (5 bases). The germline gives CDR1 MDHEN, CDR2 SYDVKM. V lost 10 bases and J 0 bases, leaving 10 bases between the germline ends. This CDR3 has 12 amino acids. The CDR3 region has the DNA TGTGCCACCGGACTCAACTCCTACGAGCAGTACTTC. This translates into CATGLNSYEQYF.

The rearrangement joins TRBV6-5 to TRBJ2-1; a weak D match, TRBD1 (6 bases). V was clipped by 2 bases and J by 3 bases, with 11 bases between them. The length of the CDR3 is 15 residues. Germline V gives CDR1 MNHEY, CDR2 SVGAGI. The CDR3 DNA reads as TGTGCCAGCAGTTACGGACAGCCGATCTACAATGAGCAGTTCTTC. Amino acids: CASSYGQPIYNEQFF.

In DNA, the CDR3 is TGTGCCAGCAGCACGACAGGGACTGGGACCCAGTACTTC. This codes for CASSTTGTGTQYF. This chain connects TRBV7-3 to TRBJ2-5; possible D gene TRBD1, 7 bases. This CDR3 has 13 residues. Trimming took 5 bases from V and 7 from J, leaving 14 bases between them. CDR1 is SGHTA and CDR2 is FQGTGA in the germline V gene.

This rearrangement joins TRBV21-1 to TRBJ2-1; the table's D gene call, TRBD2, was not cross checked with the DNA. TRBV21-1 is tagged as a pseudogene. The CDR3 is 20 amino acids. The CDR3 DNA reads TGTGCCAGCAGCAAAAAGGGGGGAGCGGGAGGGCCGAGCTCCTACAATGAGCAGTTCTTC. Translation gives CASSKKGGAGGPSSYNEQFF.

The V call is TRBV13, the J call TRBJ2-3; 9 positions match TRBD2. Germline CDR1 PRHDT, CDR2 FYEKMQ (reference sequence). Losses at the gene ends were 4 bases for V and 1 base for J; bases not matched to a gene: 3. This CDR3 is built from 15 residues. CDR3 bases: TGTGCCAGCAGCTCGGGACTAGCCGGCACAGATACGCAGTATTTT. This sequence encodes CASSSGLAGTDTQYF.

The chain has TRBV19 and TRBJ1-2; 8 bases map to TRBD1. J gave up 3 bases and V 5 bases, and 5 bases lay outside the gene matches. This CDR3 comprises 14 residues. CDR1 and CDR2 (germline): LNHDA, SQIVND (reference sequence). The CDR3 spells CASSPGGADYGYTF. Here the CDR3 DNA reads TGTGCCAGTAGTCCAGGGGGCGCTGACTATGGCTACACCTTC.